This TCR beta chain was documented in a study of STAT3 mutations in large granular lymphocyte leukemia. General study findings and limits: Every T-LGLL patient had at least one immunodominant TCRbeta clonotype. Clonal expansion was inferred from other time points because no sample existed at each clone's first appearance.

As concerns this clone: The antigen remains undetermined.

Germline V gene lookup returns CDR1 SNHLY and CDR2 FYNNEI. V was clipped by 5 bases and J by 7 bases; unmatched bases: 8. This CDR3 has 16 amino acids. Profiling relied on immunoSEQ multiplex PCR, and the TCRdb table lists in-frame clones only, not all of them. The top ten hold around 50% of the sample, which has more than 10,000 clones, about 84% seen once. The TCR was taken from a man aged 60-69 years with T-cell large granular lymphocyte leukemia. Some clones in this sample may be carry-over from other donors' samples. Sequenced sample: peripheral blood mononuclear cells. The genes are TRBV2 and TRBJ2-1, with 13 bases that match TRBD2. In DNA form, the CDR3 reads TGTGCCAGCAGTCCTCCGGGACTAGCGGGACGGAATGAGCAGTTCTTC. This encodes CASSPPGLAGRNEQFF.